Presented here are 7 T cell receptor beta chains from one specimen sequenced in a study of shared clonotypes between healthy human individuals. Measured with immunoSEQ multiplex PCR; TCRdb has only the in-frame clones, and not every one. The data show approximately 1.1 million clones, about four fifths seen once. Sequenced input: memory CD4+ T cells from PBMCs. Documented subset: CD45RA-negative fraction. All receptors come from a man between 18 and 35 years old in good health. Some clones in this sample may be carry-over from other donors' samples.

The gene calls are TRBV19 and TRBJ1-1; 7 bases are shared with TRBD1. Trimming at V came to 5 bases and at J to 4 bases, leaving 7 bases not matched to a gene. CDR1 LNHDA and CDR2 SQIVND come from the germline V gene (reference sequence). This CDR3 comprises 14 residues. This CDR3 is CASSPTGLGTEAFF. CDR3 DNA sequence: TGTGCCAGTAGTCCGACAGGGTTGGGCACTGAAGCTTTCTTT.

This rearrangement joins TRBV9 to TRBJ2-1, with 10 bases fitting TRBD2. Germline loops: CDR1 SGDLS, CDR2 YYNGEE. The CDR3 is 16 amino acids. The J segment lost 2 bases and the V segment lost 5 bases, leaving 7 bases of the junction unmatched. CDR3 in DNA: TGTGCCAGCAGTCCTAGCGGGAGCGCGCCCTACAATGAGCAGTTCTTC. It codes for CASSPSGSAPYNEQFF.

This clone was seen only once. The chain recombines TRBV7-8 with TRBJ2-5, with D perhaps assigned TRBD1 or TRBD2 (5 bases each). The CDR3 sequence is 14 residues long. V was cut by 1 base and J by 4 bases, with 10 bases left in between. Germline CDR1 SGHVS, CDR2 FQNEAQ. The CDR3 is CASSLGDLGETQYF. CDR3 sequence (DNA): TGTGCCAGCAGCTTAGGGGACCTGGGAGAGACCCAGTACTTC.

This chain links TRBV5-4 with TRBJ1-2, with D maybe TRBD1 (6 bases). The CDR3 is made up of 14 amino acids. V gave up 4 bases and J gave up 4 bases, with 14 bases separating them. Germline V gives CDR1 SGHNT, CDR2 YYREEE (reference sequence). The CDR3 loop reads CASSTGTLGYGYTF. CDR3 bases: TGTGCCAGCAGCACAGGGACATTGGGCTATGGCTACACCTTC.

The gene calls are TRBV30 and TRBJ1-4; D may be TRBD1 (5 bases). This CDR3 has 14 residues. Looked up from germline, CDR1 is GTSNPN and CDR2 is SVGIG (reference sequence). V was cut by 0 bases and J by 10 bases, with 15 bases left in between. The CDR3 sequence is CAWSVGQGNRKLFF. The CDR3 DNA reads as TGTGCCTGGAGTGTCGGGCAGGGCAACAGAAAACTGTTTTTT.

This clone has a count of ten or more. This chain uses TRBV5-1 with TRBJ2-1, with D unclear. Trimming stripped 5 bases from V and 0 bases from J, with 6 bases between. The germline CDR1 and CDR2 sequences are SGHRS and YFSETQ. The CDR3 loop spans 13 amino acids. CDR3 amino acids: CASRPGSYNEQFF. The CDR3 coding sequence is TGCGCCAGCAGGCCCGGCTCCTACAATGAGCAGTTCTTC.

The count of this clone is one. The rearrangement uses TRBV5-1 and TRBJ2-7, with D maybe TRBD1 (6 bases). The CDR3 runs 15 residues. Per germline, CDR1 SGHRS and CDR2 YFSETQ. The V gene lost 3 bases and the J gene lost 4 bases, with 17 bases spanning the gap. Here the CDR3 reads CASSSLQGIRYEQYF. The CDR3 bases are TGCGCCAGCAGCTCCCTACAGGGAATTCGGTACGAGCAGTACTTC.